Below, 15 T cell receptor beta chains from the same sample are listed, as sequenced in a study of Tregs in tolerant kidney transplant recipients. The table came from immunoSEQ multiplex PCR; TCRdb's copy has only in-frame clones and leaves some out. The sample carries roughly 120,000 clones, roughly 92% recorded once. Sequencing was done on a sample of CD4+ T cells from blood. These TCRs come from a human donor in good health.

The rearrangement uses TRBV6-4 and TRBJ2-1, with a weak D call TRBD1 (6 bases). V gave up 5 bases and J gave up 8 bases, with 13 bases separating them. Germline loops: CDR1 MRHNA, CDR2 SNTAGT. The CDR3 covers 13 residues. The DNA for the CDR3 is TGTGCCAGCAGTACAACACAGGGAGATGAGCAGTTCTTC. Its protein product is CASSTTQGDEQFF.

The V call is TRBV5-5, the J call TRBJ2-5, with D perhaps being TRBD1 or TRBD2 (5 bases each). Looked up from germline, CDR1 is SGHKS and CDR2 is YYEKEE (reference sequence). CDR3 length: 20 residues. Trimming cost V 0 bases and J 1 base, with 25 bases left between them. The CDR3 DNA follows: TGTGCCAGCAGCTTGGCCCCCTGGCAGGGCGAGGGCTCCTTCCAAGAGACCCAGTACTTC. Protein: CASSLAPWQGEGSFQETQYF.

The gene calls are TRBV5-1 and TRBJ2-1, with no clear D. Germline CDR1 and CDR2: SGHRS and YFSETQ. The CDR3 spans 14 residues. V dropped 1 base and J dropped 2 bases, with 7 bases sitting between them. Here the CDR3 reads CASSLLGAYNEQFF. CDR3 nucleotide sequence: TGCGCCAGCAGCTTGCTTGGGGCCTACAATGAGCAGTTCTTC.

The CDR3 loop is CASSLPSGLLYGYTF. CDR3 DNA: TGTGCCAGCAGCTTGCCCTCCGGACTCCTCTATGGCTACACCTTC. The chain is built from TRBV7-9 and TRBJ1-2, with D unclear. The germline V gene has CDR1 SEHNR and CDR2 FQNEAQ (reference sequence). This CDR3 has 15 amino acids. Trimming pared 3 bases from V and 4 bases from J, leaving 15 bases between.

The CDR3 DNA reads TGTGCCAGCACCAAAGATCAGGGTTCCGGGACCTATGGCTACACCTTC. Protein: CASTKDQGSGTYGYTF. The chain joins TRBV7-8 to TRBJ1-2; D might be TRBD1 (5 bases). The CDR3 spans 16 residues. CDR1 SGHVS and CDR2 FQNEAQ come from the germline V gene. V was shortened by 7 bases and J by 4 bases, with 22 bases between the two germline ends.

This chain uses TRBV21-1 with TRBJ2-3. TRBV21-1 is flagged as a pseudogene. The CDR3 extends over 16 amino acids. DNA for the CDR3: TGTGCCAGCAGCGCTAGGGGGGCCCGTGACACAGATACGCAGTATTTT. This gives the protein CASSARGARDTDTQYF.

V usage is TRBV6-5 and J usage is TRBJ1-2, with 8 nucleotides matching TRBD1. There are 15 residues in the CDR3. Germline V gives CDR1 MNHEY, CDR2 SVGAGI. J was trimmed by 0 bases and V by 10 bases; bases with no gene match: 10. CDR3 in amino acids: CATIPGGKANYGYTF. CDR3 DNA sequence: TGTGCCACCATTCCAGGGGGCAAAGCTAACTATGGCTACACCTTC.

A note on this clone: The germline gene is not matched at one end of the junction; a read error may be the cause. The chain is built from TRBV5-5 and TRBJ2-7; D may be TRBD1 (6 bases). Germline-derived CDR1 and CDR2 are SGHKS and YYEKEE (reference sequence). The CDR3 contains 14 residues. The CDR3 here is CASSPTTGQTSRVF. In DNA form, the CDR3 reads TGTGCCAGCAGCCCTACAACTGGACAGACCTCTCGGGTCTTC.

This chain uses TRBV7-8 with TRBJ2-7; D is uncertain. V lost 5 bases and J lost 2, with 16 bases in between. The CDR3 runs 15 residues. Looked up from germline, CDR1 is SGHVS and CDR2 is FQNEAQ. The CDR3: CASSESLTPTYEQYF. The CDR3 DNA sequence: TGTGCCAGCAGCGAGTCCTTAACACCAACCTACGAGCAGTACTTC.

The rearrangement links TRBV11-2 to TRBJ1-1; 9 bases fit TRBD1. This CDR3 contains 15 residues. Germline V CDR1 and CDR2: SGHAT, FQNNGV. The V segment lost 5 bases and the J segment 4 bases; nucleotides outside the gene matches: 8. The CDR3 DNA follows: TGTGCCAGCAGCGTATTACCGGGACAGGGCACTGAAGCTTTCTTT. It yields the protein CASSVLPGQGTEAFF.

This clone has a handful of counts. The rearrangement uses TRBV23-1 and TRBJ1-5; D not certain. TRBV23-1 qualifies as an ORF whose function is uncertain. Trimming removed 3 bases from V and 0 bases from J, with 12 bases in between. This CDR3 spans 16 amino acids. The CDR3 DNA reads as TGCGCCAGCAGTCACCCAAGAGATATTAGCAATCAGCCCCAGCATTTT. Protein sequence: CASSHPRDISNQPQHF.

The chain carries TRBV6-5 and TRBJ2-5; a possible D gene is TRBD1 (7 bases). Germline values: CDR1 MNHEY, CDR2 SVGAGI. This CDR3 comprises 12 residues. V was cut by 10 bases and J by 0 bases, with 9 bases left in between. The CDR3: CATGGYQETQYF. The CDR3 DNA reads TGTGCCACAGGGGGGTACCAAGAGACCCAGTACTTC.

This clone was recorded a few times. V and J are TRBV7-9 and TRBJ1-1; 7 bases line up with TRBD1. Germline CDR1 and CDR2: SEHNR and FQNEAQ (reference sequence). The CDR3 length is 14 residues. V shed 6 bases and J 5 bases; nucleotides not matched to a gene: 9. The CDR3 DNA is TGTGCCAGCAGTCCAGGGGGTGGTAGGACTGAAGCTTTCTTT. Translation gives CASSPGGGRTEAFF.

The rearrangement joins TRBV19 to TRBJ1-5; 8 nucleotides match TRBD1. The V and J ends lost 4 bases and 7 bases, in that order; junction bases with no gene match: 6. CDR3 length: 14 amino acids. Germline V gene sequence: CDR1 LNHDA, CDR2 SQIVND (reference sequence). This CDR3 is CASSTRQGNQPQHF. As DNA, the CDR3 is TGTGCCAGTAGTACCCGACAGGGGAACCAGCCCCAGCATTTT.

The rearrangement uses TRBV11-2 and TRBJ2-2; tentative D call: TRBD2 (5 bases). With 0 bases removed from V and 3 bases from J, the gap between germline ends came to 11 bases. The germline CDR1 and CDR2 sequences are SGHAT and FQNNGV. The CDR3 runs 16 residues. DNA of the CDR3: TGTGCCAGCAGCTTAGATCCTTGGGGAGACACCGGGGAGCTGTTTTTT. Its protein is CASSLDPWGDTGELFF.